What follows are 24 T cell receptor beta chains derived from one specimen sequenced in a study of shared clonotypes between healthy human individuals. Generated by immunoSEQ multiplex PCR, the TCRdb table keeps only in-frame clones and is missing some. The table lists 2 million to 3 million clones, 80% to 95% of them singletons. Sequencing was done on a sample of naive CD4+ T cells from PBMCs. This sample's subset: CD45RA+ positively selected. Source of these receptors: a man aged 18 to 29 in good health. Some clones in this sample may be carry-over from other donors' samples.

The chain carries TRBV7-3 and TRBJ1-4; possibly TRBD1 for D (5 bases). From germline, CDR1 is SGHTA and CDR2 FQGTGA. The CDR3 is 13 amino acids. Trimming cost V 5 bases and J 8 bases, with 12 bases left between them. The CDR3 spells CASSARVGEKLFF. The CDR3 DNA reads as TGTGCCAGCAGCGCCAGGGTAGGCGAAAAACTGTTTTTT.

This clone was detected once. Here the CDR3 DNA reads TGTGCCAGCACCCAGGGGAGCCAAGAGACCCAGTACTTC. Translation: CASTQGSQETQYF. The gene calls are TRBV5-5 and TRBJ2-5, with a weak D call TRBD1 (6 bases). V shed 6 bases and J shed 1 base, with 10 bases lying between them. The CDR3 loop spans 13 amino acids. CDR1 is SGHKS and CDR2 is YYEKEE in the germline V gene (reference sequence).

The table lists this clone with a count of one. The chain combines TRBV29-1 with TRBJ1-3; 8 bases agree with TRBD1. Trimming took 7 bases from V and 2 from J; bases not matched to a gene: 7. There are 14 residues in the CDR3. Looked up from germline, CDR1 is SQVTM and CDR2 is ANQGSEA. Here the CDR3 reads CSGTGGSPGNTIYF. The CDR3 coding sequence is TGCAGCGGTACAGGGGGATCCCCTGGAAACACCATATATTTT.

This clone was recorded only once. This chain uses TRBV7-9 with TRBJ2-1; 12 bases map to TRBD2. Losses at the gene ends were 2 bases for V and 8 bases for J; bases not matched to a gene: 7. This CDR3 has 16 amino acids. Per germline, CDR1 SEHNR and CDR2 FQNEAQ (reference sequence). As DNA, the CDR3 is TGTGCCAGCAGCTTATTCTCGGGACTAGCGGGTGATGAGCAGTTCTTC. Residues: CASSLFSGLAGDEQFF.

CDR3 nucleotides: TGTGCCAGCAGCTTAGGTGGGGGTTTCAATGAGCAGTTCTTC. It yields the protein CASSLGGGFNEQFF. This chain uses TRBV7-9 with TRBJ2-1, with D perhaps TRBD1 or TRBD2 (5 bases each). V lost 1 base and J 6 bases, leaving 10 bases between the germline ends. Germline assignment: CDR1 SEHNR and CDR2 FQNEAQ (reference sequence). CDR3 size: 14 residues.

The chain combines TRBV6-1 with TRBJ1-2; D is unclear. Per the germline V gene, CDR1 is MNHNS and CDR2 is SASEGT. Trimming took 4 bases from V and 6 from J, leaving 3 bases between them. CDR3 length: 10 residues. CDR3 bases: TGTGCCAGCAGTGCTCATGGCTACACCTTC. Encoded protein: CASSAHGYTF.

This clone was observed a few times. The chain carries TRBV4-2 and TRBJ1-2; 7 bases agree with TRBD1. J lost 3 bases, V lost 4 bases, and 8 bases had no gene match. Germline CDR1 LGHNA, CDR2 YNFKEQ. CDR3 length equals 15 residues. Here the CDR3 reads CASSLQGEEDYGYTF. The CDR3 nucleotides are TGTGCCAGCAGCCTCCAGGGGGAGGAGGACTATGGCTACACCTTC.

This chain uses TRBV11-2 with TRBJ2-7, with 7 nucleotides matching TRBD1. There are 16 residues in the CDR3. V lost 6 bases, J lost 0 bases, and 11 bases stayed unmatched. Germline CDR1 and CDR2: SGHAT and FQNNGV. The CDR3 DNA sequence: TGTGCCAGCAGTCTGGGGGCGACAGGGAGCTCCTACGAGCAGTACTTC. It encodes CASSLGATGSSYEQYF.

This clone turned up a few times. The CDR3 DNA reads TGTGCCAGCAGCCAGGTGGGCACTGAAGCTTTCTTT. It translates to CASSQVGTEAFF. The genes are TRBV6-5 and TRBJ1-1; D is undetermined. CDR3 length: 12 amino acids. V shed 6 bases and J shed 4 bases, with 9 bases lying between them. Germline-derived CDR1 and CDR2 are MNHEY and SVGAGI.

DNA of the CDR3: TGTGCCAATGGAGACGGGAATTATGGCTACACCTTC. This sequence encodes CANGDGNYGYTF. V usage is TRBV28 and J usage is TRBJ1-2; D ambiguous. The CDR3 length is 12 residues. The ends were cut back, 10 bases at V and 5 bases at J, with 14 bases in the middle. Per the germline V gene, CDR1 is MDHEN and CDR2 is SYDVKM.

The chain couples TRBV28 to TRBJ2-7; 11 nucleotides match TRBD2. The germline V gene encodes CDR1 MDHEN and CDR2 SYDVKM. Trimming took 6 bases from V and 4 from J; bases not matched to a gene: 14. The CDR3 sequence is 17 residues long. The chain's CDR3 is CASRDFGVAGGAYEQYF. CDR3 bases: TGTGCCAGCAGGGACTTCGGCGTAGCGGGAGGGGCTTACGAGCAGTACTTC.

This chain links TRBV10-3 with TRBJ2-4; tentatively, D is TRBD2 (6 bases). Looked up from germline, CDR1 is ENHRY and CDR2 is SYGVKD. This CDR3 is 13 amino acids long. The V end was cut by 3 bases, the J end by 6 bases, with 9 bases between. The CDR3 DNA sequence: TGTGCCATCAGTGACGCGGAGGGAAACATTCAGTACTTC. It codes for CAISDAEGNIQYF.

The gene calls are TRBV7-2 and TRBJ2-7, with 7 bases lining up with TRBD1. The CDR3 loop spans 13 amino acids. The germline V gene encodes CDR1 SGHTA and CDR2 FQGNSA. The V gene end was trimmed by 5 bases and the J gene end by 6 bases; junction bases not matched to a gene: 7. The CDR3 DNA reads TGTGCCAGCAGCCAGGAAGGGGGCCGCGAGCAGTACTTC. This gives the protein CASSQEGGREQYF.

This rearrangement joins TRBV27 to TRBJ2-7; 9 bases are a match to TRBD1. CDR3 length: 14 amino acids. Trimming at V came to 6 bases and at J to 3 bases, leaving 6 bases not matched to a gene. Germline loops: CDR1 MNHEY, CDR2 SMNVEV (reference sequence). The CDR3 protein is CASSYRGPYYEQYF. The CDR3 coding sequence is TGTGCCAGCAGCTACAGGGGGCCTTACTACGAGCAGTACTTC.

The chain uses TRBV5-6 and TRBJ1-1, with 7 bases aligning to TRBD1. V dropped 4 bases and J dropped 4; count of bases not matched to a gene: 10. Germline lookup yields CDR1 SGHDT and CDR2 YYEEEE. There are 15 residues in the CDR3. This CDR3 is CASSTPGTVGTEAFF. CDR3 sequence (DNA): TGTGCCAGCAGCACACCCGGGACAGTTGGCACTGAAGCTTTCTTT.

The genes are TRBV4-2 and TRBJ1-2; 7 bases are a match to TRBD1. The CDR3 length is 14 residues. The junction had 6 bases not matched to a gene; V was cut back by 3 bases and J by 5 bases. CDR1 is LGHNA, CDR2 YNFKEQ, per germline. CDR3 DNA: TGTGCCAGCAGCCAGCGCGGGACAGATTATGGCTACACCTTC. Protein: CASSQRGTDYGYTF.

As regards this clone: Other DNA sequences from this sample encode an identical CDR3 as well. J is TRBJ2-7 and V is TRBV9; 14 bases are shared with TRBD2. J gave up 2 bases and V 2 bases, and 3 bases lay outside the gene matches. The CDR3 extends over 16 amino acids. Germline values: CDR1 SGDLS, CDR2 YYNGEE. The CDR3 here is CASSVGLAGDPYEQYF. The CDR3, as DNA: TGTGCCAGCAGCGTGGGACTAGCGGGGGACCCCTACGAGCAGTACTTC.

The DNA for the CDR3 is TGTGCCAGCAGGAGGCTAAGCTCCTACAATGAGCAGTTCTTC. Amino acid sequence: CASRRLSSYNEQFF. The chain couples TRBV28 to TRBJ2-1; D unresolved. The CDR3 contains 14 residues. The V gene lost 6 bases and the J gene lost 0 bases, with 9 bases spanning the gap. The germline V gene encodes CDR1 MDHEN and CDR2 SYDVKM.

The J gene is TRBJ2-1, the V gene TRBV18; the D is unclear. The germline CDR1 and CDR2 sequences are KGHSH and LQKENI. Trimming took off 1 base at V and 10 bases at J, with 20 bases between the two ends. This CDR3 contains 16 residues. DNA for the CDR3: TGTGCCAGCTCACCACGGGCATTCCGGGTGGGTTCGGAGCAGTTCTTC. Amino acid sequence: CASSPRAFRVGSEQFF.

The V call is TRBV2, the J call TRBJ1-5, with TRBD1 matching over 10 bases. J gave up 5 bases and V 4 bases, and 2 bases lay outside the gene matches. The CDR3 extends over 14 amino acids. Germline V CDR1 and CDR2: SNHLY, FYNNEI. CDR3 sequence reads: CASSGGTGDQPQHF. CDR3 DNA: TGTGCCAGCAGTGGGGGGACAGGGGATCAGCCCCAGCATTTT.

V gene TRBV11-2 combines with J gene TRBJ1-5, with 7 nucleotides matching TRBD1. In germline, CDR1 is SGHAT, CDR2 FQNNGV. The V and J ends lost 5 bases and 6 bases, in that order; junction bases with no gene match: 10. This CDR3 is 15 amino acids long. The CDR3 region is CASSPLTGPIQPQHF. In DNA, the CDR3 is TGTGCCAGCAGCCCTCTGACAGGGCCGATTCAGCCCCAGCATTTT.

The chain combines TRBV7-2 with TRBJ1-1; D remains unclear. Germline V gene lookup returns CDR1 SGHTA and CDR2 FQGNSA. Trimming took 4 bases from V and 2 from J, leaving 11 bases between them. The CDR3 totals 14 residues. CDR3 protein: CASSSFRSNTEAFF. The CDR3, as DNA: TGTGCCAGCAGCTCGTTCAGATCAAACACTGAAGCTTTCTTT.

Only one count was recorded for this clone. V is TRBV7-9 and J is TRBJ1-2, with D possibly matching TRBD1 (6 bases). V shed 8 bases and J shed 7 bases, with 20 bases lying between them. This CDR3 comprises 14 residues. Germline loops: CDR1 SEHNR, CDR2 FQNEAQ (reference sequence). In DNA, the CDR3 is TGTGCCAGCGGATCAAGGGGGGGCGCCGGTGGCTACACCTTC. Translation: CASGSRGGAGGYTF.

The DNA of the CDR3 is TGCGCCAGCACCCTGGAAGGGGCAGATACGCAGTATTTT. Protein sequence: CASTLEGADTQYF. The rearrangement links TRBV5-1 to TRBJ2-3; a weak D match, TRBD1 (5 bases). From germline, CDR1 is SGHRS and CDR2 YFSETQ. V lost 6 bases, J lost 4 bases, and 12 bases lay in between. CDR3 length: 13 amino acids.